Reported below is one TCR beta chain. Using immunoSEQ multiplex PCR, the repertoire was profiled, and TCRdb retains in-frame clones only, with some absent. The sample has 100,000 to 150,000 clones; 90% are singletons. The CDR3 has 14 residues. The V gene's germline CDR1 is ENHRY and CDR2 SYGVKD. V was clipped by 4 bases and J by 6 bases, with 12 bases between them. This entry comes from a study of T cell responses to AZD1222 COVID-19 vaccine. The clonotype originates from an adult in good health. The rearrangement uses TRBV10-3 and TRBJ2-2; D is tentatively TRBD1 or TRBD2 (5 bases each). The sequencing used peripheral blood, collected on day 0 of AZD1222 vaccination. The CDR3 loop reads CAISGRGSAGELFF. CDR3 sequence (DNA): TGTGCCATCAGTGGAAGGGGTAGCGCCGGGGAGCTGTTTTTT.